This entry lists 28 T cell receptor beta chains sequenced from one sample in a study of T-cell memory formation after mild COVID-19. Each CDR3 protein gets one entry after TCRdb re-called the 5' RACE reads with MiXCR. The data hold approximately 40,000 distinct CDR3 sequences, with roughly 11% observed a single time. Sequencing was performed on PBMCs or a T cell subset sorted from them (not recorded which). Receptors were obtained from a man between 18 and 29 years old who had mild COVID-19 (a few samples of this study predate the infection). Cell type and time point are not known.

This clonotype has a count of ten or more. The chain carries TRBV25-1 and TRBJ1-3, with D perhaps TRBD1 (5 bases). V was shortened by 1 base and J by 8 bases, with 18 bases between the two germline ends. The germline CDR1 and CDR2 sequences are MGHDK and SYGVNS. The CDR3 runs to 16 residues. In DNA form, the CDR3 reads TGTGCCAGCAGTGAATCCCAGGGCCCAGTTTTTGACACCATATATTTT. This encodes CASSESQGPVFDTIYF.

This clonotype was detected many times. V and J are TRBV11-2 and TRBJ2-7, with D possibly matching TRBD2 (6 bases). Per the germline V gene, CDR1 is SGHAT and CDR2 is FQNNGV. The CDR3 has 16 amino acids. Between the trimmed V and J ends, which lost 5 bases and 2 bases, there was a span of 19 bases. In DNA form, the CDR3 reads TGTGCCAGCAGCCCGCTTCGGGGGAAGGACGCCTACGAGCAGTACTTC. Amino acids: CASSPLRGKDAYEQYF. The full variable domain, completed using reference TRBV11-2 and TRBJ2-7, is EAGVAQSPRYKIIEKRQSVAFWCNPISGHATLYWYQQILGQGPKLLIQFQNNGVVDDSQLPKDRFSAERLKGVDSTLKIQPAKLEDSAVYLCASSPLRGKDAYEQYFGPGTRLTVT.

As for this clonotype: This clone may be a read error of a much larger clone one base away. CDR3 in DNA: TGTGCCACCAGTGATTTGGACACACTCAGGCCTGAAGCTTTCTTT. As protein: CATSDLDTLRPEAFF. The genes are TRBV24-1 and TRBJ1-1; no firm D call. Germline assignment: CDR1 KGHDR and CDR2 SFDVKD. The V gene lost 0 bases and the J gene lost 6 bases, with 13 bases spanning the gap. The CDR3 loop spans 15 amino acids.

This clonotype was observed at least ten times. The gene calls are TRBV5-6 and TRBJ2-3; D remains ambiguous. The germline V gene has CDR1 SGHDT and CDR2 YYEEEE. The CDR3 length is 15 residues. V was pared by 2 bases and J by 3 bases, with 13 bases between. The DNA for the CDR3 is TGTGCCAGCAGCTTTGAGACACTACTTACAGATACGCAGTATTTT. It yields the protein CASSFETLLTDTQYF.

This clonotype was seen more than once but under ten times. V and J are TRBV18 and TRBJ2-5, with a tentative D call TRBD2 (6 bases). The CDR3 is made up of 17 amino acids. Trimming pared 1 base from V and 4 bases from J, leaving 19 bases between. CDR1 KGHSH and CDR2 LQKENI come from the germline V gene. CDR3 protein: CASSPQWGPGVRETQYF. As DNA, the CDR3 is TGTGCCAGCTCACCACAGTGGGGCCCGGGGGTTCGAGAGACCCAGTACTTC.

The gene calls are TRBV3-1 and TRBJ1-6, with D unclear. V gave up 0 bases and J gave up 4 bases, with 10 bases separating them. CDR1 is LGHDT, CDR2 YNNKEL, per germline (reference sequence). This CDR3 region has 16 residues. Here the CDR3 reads CASSQDLAGYNSPLHF. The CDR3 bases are TGTGCCAGCAGCCAAGATCTGGCTGGGTATAATTCACCCCTCCACTTT.

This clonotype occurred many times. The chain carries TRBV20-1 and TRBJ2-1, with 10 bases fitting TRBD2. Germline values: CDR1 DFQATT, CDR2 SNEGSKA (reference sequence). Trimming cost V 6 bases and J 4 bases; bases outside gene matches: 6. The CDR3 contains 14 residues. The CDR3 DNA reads TGCAGTGCCACCCCAGCGGGGGGGTACAATGAGCAGTTCTTC. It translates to CSATPAGGYNEQFF.

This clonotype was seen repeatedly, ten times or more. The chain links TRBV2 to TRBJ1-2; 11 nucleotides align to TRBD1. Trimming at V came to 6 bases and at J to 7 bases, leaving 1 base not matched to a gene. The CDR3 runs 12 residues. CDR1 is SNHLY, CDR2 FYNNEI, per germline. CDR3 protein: CASRDRGPGYTF. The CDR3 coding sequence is TGTGCCAGCAGGGACAGGGGGCCTGGCTACACCTTC.

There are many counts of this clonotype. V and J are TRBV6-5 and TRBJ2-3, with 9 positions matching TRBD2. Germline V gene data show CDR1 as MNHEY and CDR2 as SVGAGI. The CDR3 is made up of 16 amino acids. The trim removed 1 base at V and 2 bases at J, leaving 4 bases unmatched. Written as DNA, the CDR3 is TGTGCCAGCAGTTACTGGCGGGGGGGCCCCACAGATACGCAGTATTTT. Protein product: CASSYWRGGPTDTQYF.

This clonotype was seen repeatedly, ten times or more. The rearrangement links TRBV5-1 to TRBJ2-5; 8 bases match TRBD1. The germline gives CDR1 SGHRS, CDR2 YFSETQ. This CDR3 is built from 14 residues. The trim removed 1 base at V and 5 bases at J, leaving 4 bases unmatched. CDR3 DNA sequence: TGCGCCAGCAGCTTGCAGGGGGCTCGGGAGACCCAGTACTTC. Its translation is CASSLQGARETQYF.

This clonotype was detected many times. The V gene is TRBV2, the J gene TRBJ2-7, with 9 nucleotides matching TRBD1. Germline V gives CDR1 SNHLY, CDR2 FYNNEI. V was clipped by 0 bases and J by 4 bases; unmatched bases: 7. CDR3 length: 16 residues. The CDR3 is CASSEARGTGKYEQYF. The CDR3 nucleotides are TGTGCCAGCAGTGAAGCGCGTGGGACAGGGAAGTACGAGCAGTACTTC.

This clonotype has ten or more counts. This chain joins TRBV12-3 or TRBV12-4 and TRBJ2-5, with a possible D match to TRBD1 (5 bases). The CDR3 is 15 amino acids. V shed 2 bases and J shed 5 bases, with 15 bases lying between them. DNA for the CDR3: TGTGCCAGCAGTTTATGGACATCGGGTGGCGAGACCCAGTACTTC. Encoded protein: CASSLWTSGGETQYF.

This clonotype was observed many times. CDR3 in amino acids: CASTYRGQETQYF. As DNA, the CDR3 is TGTGCCAGCACGTACAGGGGTCAAGAGACCCAGTACTTC. The V and J genes are TRBV13 and TRBJ2-5, with 7 positions matching TRBD1. V lost 7 bases and J lost 2; bases outside the gene matches: 4. CDR3 length equals 13 residues. Germline-derived CDR1 and CDR2 are PRHDT and FYEKMQ (reference sequence).

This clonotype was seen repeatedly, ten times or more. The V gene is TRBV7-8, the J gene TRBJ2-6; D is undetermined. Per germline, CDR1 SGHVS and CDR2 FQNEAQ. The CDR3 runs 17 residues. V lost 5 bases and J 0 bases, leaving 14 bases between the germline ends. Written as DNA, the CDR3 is TGTGCCAGCAGCGGGCGGACGGCTCTCTCTGGGGCCAACGTCCTGACTTTC. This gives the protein CASSGRTALSGANVLTF. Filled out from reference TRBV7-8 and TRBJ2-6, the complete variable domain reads GAGVSQSPRYKVAKRGQDVALRCDPISGHVSLFWYQQALGQGPEFLTYFQNEAQLDKSGLPSDRFFAERPEGSVSTLKIQRTQQEDSAVYLCASSGRTALSGANVLTFGAGSRLTVL.

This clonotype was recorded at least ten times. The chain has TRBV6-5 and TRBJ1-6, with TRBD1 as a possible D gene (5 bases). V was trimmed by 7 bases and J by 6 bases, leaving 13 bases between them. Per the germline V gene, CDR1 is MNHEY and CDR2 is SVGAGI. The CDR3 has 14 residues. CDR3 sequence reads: CASTKSRVNSPLHF. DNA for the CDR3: TGTGCCAGCACTAAATCCAGGGTTAATTCACCCCTCCACTTT.

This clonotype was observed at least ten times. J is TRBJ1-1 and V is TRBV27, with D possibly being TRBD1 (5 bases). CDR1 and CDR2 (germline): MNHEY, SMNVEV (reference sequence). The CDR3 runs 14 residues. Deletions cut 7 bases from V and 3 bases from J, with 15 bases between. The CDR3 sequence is CASTPGGIDTEAFF. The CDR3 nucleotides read TGTGCCAGCACCCCCGGGGGGATAGACACTGAAGCTTTCTTT.

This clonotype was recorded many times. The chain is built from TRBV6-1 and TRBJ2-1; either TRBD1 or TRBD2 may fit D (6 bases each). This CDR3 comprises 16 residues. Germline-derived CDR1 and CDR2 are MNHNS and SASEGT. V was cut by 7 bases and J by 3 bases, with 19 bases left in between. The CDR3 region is CASTERGETDYNEQFF. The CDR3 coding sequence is TGTGCCAGCACCGAAAGGGGGGAGACTGACTACAATGAGCAGTTCTTC.

The CDR3: CASSPPNQGRGTDTQYF. As DNA, the CDR3 is TGTGCCAGCTCACCCCCCAACCAGGGGAGGGGCACAGATACGCAGTATTTT. The chain has TRBV18 and TRBJ2-3; possible D gene TRBD2, 7 bases. In germline, CDR1 is KGHSH, CDR2 LQKENI. V was clipped by 3 bases and J by 1 base, with 17 bases between them. This CDR3 region has 17 residues.

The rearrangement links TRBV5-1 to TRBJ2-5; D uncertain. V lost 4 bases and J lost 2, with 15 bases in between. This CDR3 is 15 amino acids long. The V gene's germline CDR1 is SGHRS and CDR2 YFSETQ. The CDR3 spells CASSPETGPQETQYF. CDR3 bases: TGCGCCAGCAGCCCCGAGACCGGCCCTCAAGAGACCCAGTACTTC.

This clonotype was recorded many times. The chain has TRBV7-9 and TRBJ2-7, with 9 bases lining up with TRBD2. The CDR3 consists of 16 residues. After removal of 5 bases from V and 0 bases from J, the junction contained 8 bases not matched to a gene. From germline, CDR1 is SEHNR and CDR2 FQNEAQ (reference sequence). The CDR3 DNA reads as TGTGCCAGCAGCCTTTCCAGCGGGGGGCTCTCCTACGAGCAGTACGTC. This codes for CASSLSSGGLSYEQYV.

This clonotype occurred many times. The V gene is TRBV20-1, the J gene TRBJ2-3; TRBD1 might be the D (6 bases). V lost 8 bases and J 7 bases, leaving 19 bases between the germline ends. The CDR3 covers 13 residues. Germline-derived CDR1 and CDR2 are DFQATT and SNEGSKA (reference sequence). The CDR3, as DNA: TGCAGTCCCCGGGACAAAACTGACTATACGCAGTATTTT. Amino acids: CSPRDKTDYTQYF.

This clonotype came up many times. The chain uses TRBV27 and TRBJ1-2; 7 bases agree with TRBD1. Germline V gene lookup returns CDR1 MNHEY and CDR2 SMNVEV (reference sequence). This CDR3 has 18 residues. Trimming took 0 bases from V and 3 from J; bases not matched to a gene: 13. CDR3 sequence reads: CASSLSKGGGASHYGYTF. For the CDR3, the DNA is TGTGCCAGCAGTTTATCGAAGGGAGGGGGCGCCTCGCACTATGGCTACACCTTC.

Here the CDR3 DNA reads TGTGCCAGCAGCCCGGTTCGGGAGACAGATACGCAGTATTTT. Residues: CASSPVRETDTQYF. The J gene is TRBJ2-3, the V gene TRBV7-2; weak D call: TRBD2 (6 bases). This CDR3 spans 14 amino acids. The germline CDR1 and CDR2 sequences are SGHTA and FQGNSA. Deletions cut 5 bases from V and 3 bases from J, with 12 bases between.

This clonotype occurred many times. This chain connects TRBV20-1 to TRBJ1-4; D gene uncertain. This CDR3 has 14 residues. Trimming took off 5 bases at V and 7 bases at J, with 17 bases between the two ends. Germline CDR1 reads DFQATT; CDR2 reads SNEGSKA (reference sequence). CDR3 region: CSAGHGRRGEKLFF. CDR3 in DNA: TGCAGTGCTGGGCACGGGCGCCGAGGTGAAAAACTGTTTTTT.

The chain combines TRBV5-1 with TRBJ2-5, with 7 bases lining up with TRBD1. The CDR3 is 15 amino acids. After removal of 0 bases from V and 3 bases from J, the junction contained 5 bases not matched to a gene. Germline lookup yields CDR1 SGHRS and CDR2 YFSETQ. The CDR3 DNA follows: TGCGCCAGCAGCTTGGCCGGGACAGCAAAAGAGACCCAGTACTTC. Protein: CASSLAGTAKETQYF.

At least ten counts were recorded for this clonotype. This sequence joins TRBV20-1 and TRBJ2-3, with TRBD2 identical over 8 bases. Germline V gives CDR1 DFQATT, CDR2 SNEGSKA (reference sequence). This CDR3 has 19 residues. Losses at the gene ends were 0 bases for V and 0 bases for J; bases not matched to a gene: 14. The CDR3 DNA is TGCAGTGCTAGAGATCTGGCGAGCGGGGGAGAGACTAGCACAGATACGCAGTATTTT. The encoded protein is CSARDLASGGETSTDTQYF.

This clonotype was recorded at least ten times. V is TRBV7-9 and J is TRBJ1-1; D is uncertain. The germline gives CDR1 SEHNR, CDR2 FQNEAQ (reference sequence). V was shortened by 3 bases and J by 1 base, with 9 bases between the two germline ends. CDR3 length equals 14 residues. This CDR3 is CASSFKSGNTEAFF. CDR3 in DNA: TGTGCCAGCAGCTTTAAATCCGGGAACACTGAAGCTTTCTTT.

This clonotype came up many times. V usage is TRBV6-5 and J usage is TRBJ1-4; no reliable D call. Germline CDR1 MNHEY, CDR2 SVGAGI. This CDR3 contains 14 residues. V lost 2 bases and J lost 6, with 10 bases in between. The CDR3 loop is CASSYRGEDEKLFF. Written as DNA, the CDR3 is TGTGCCAGCAGTTACCGGGGAGAGGATGAAAAACTGTTTTTT.